Described below is a single T cell receptor (beta chain) sequence and its context. The antigen is undetermined. The data belong to a study of CD8+CD57+ T cells in acquired aplastic anemia. As for the study in general: The average for DNA from sorted CD4+ and CD8+ cells was 3.2 ug.

Regarding the study as a whole: Patients shared twenty-nine CD8+ CDR3 sequences with controls.

Previously, flow cytometry had revealed CD8+CD57+ cell expansion in the patients chosen for sequencing. Severe acquired aplastic anemia affected all patients. Patients were treatment-naive when blood was sampled. Germline V gene data show CDR1 as ENHRY and CDR2 as SYGVKD. The CDR3 runs 16 residues. V trimming: 0 bases; J trimming: 4 bases; junction bases outside the gene matches: 8. Genomic DNA provided the template from which TCR beta VDJ and CDR3 profiles were obtained. TCRdb passed the reads through MiXCR, listing each CDR3 protein once. This table has roughly 290,000 distinct CDR3 sequences, under 60% appearing once.

The genes are TRBV10-3 and TRBJ1-2; TRBD1 aligns across 7 bases. Input material: sorted CD4+, CD8+, or CD8+CD57+ T cells (not recorded which) from PBMCs. The receptor's source is a human donor with aplastic anemia. The CDR3 DNA reads TGTGCCATCAGTGAGTCTGAAGGGGGCCTGGGCTATGGCTACACCTTC. Residues: CAISESEGGLGYGYTF.